The rows below give T cell receptor beta chains drawn from one sample of a study of a mutant IDH1 vaccine in newly diagnosed glioma. These TCRs' antigens remain unknown. Data came from immunoSEQ multiplex PCR; TCRdb stores just in-frame clones and leaves some out. The table has about 36,000 clones, about four fifths seen once. The sequencing used peripheral blood mononuclear cells (PBMCs), collected from a glioma patient whose treatment included an IDH1 peptide vaccine. These receptors originate from a woman in her thirties with glioma. Some clones in this sample may be carry-over from other donors' samples. Both conserved end residues are part of each CDR3. D genes are given only for firm matches. Clone size is given for some rows only: seen once, a few or many times, or a class if the clone is expanded.

v_call	j_call	d_call	clone_size	cdr3_aa	cdr3_nt
TRBV5-1	TRBJ2-1	-	-	CASSLGRLNEQFF	TGCGCCAGCAGCCTGGGACGCCTCAATGAGCAGTTCTTC
TRBV27	TRBJ1-2	TRBD1	-	CASRAGGDYGYTF	TGTGCCAGCAGGGCAGGGGGTGACTATGGCTACACCTTC
TRBV5-5	TRBJ1-2	-	once	CASSLGADGYGYTF	TGTGCCAGCAGCTTGGGGGCAGATGGCTATGGCTACACCTTC
TRBV7-9	TRBJ1-1	-	-	CASSLRDNTEAFF	TGTGCCAGCAGCTTAAGGGACAACACTGAAGCTTTCTTT
TRBV29-1	TRBJ2-3	-	few	CSVVRLVITDTQYF	TGCAGCGTTGTCAGGCTGGTGATCACAGATACGCAGTATTTT
TRBV4-1	TRBJ1-1	TRBD1	-	CASRPTGMNTEAFF	TGCGCCAGCAGGCCGACAGGGATGAACACTGAAGCTTTCTTT
TRBV6-1	TRBJ1-5	TRBD1	few	CASSERTGRNQPQHF	TGTGCCAGCAGTGAACGGACAGGACGTAATCAGCCCCAGCATTTT
TRBV5-1	TRBJ2-2	TRBD1	-	CASSGSTRGSPGELFF	TGCGCCAGCAGCGGGTCAACCAGGGGGAGTCCCGGGGAGCTGTTTTTT
TRBV13	TRBJ2-7	-	-	CASSLWTSSSYEQYF	TGTGCCAGCAGCTTATGGACTTCAAGCTCCTACGAGCAGTACTTC
TRBV7-9	TRBJ1-3	-	-	CASSLPRTGGNTIYF	TGTGCCAGCAGCTTACCTCGGACGGGTGGAAACACCATATATTTT
TRBV7-2	TRBJ1-2	-	-	CASSRTAYYGYTF	TGTGCCAGCAGCCGGACAGCGTACTATGGCTACACCTTC
TRBV5-3	TRBJ1-2	-	-	CARSLGTAYYGYTF	TGTGCCAGAAGCTTGGGGACAGCCTACTATGGCTACACCTTC
TRBV29-1	TRBJ2-7	-	-	CSVGLSSGYEQYF	TGCAGCGTCGGCCTTTCAAGTGGCTACGAGCAGTACTTC
TRBV29-1	TRBJ2-7	-	-	CSAGTHENYEQYF	TGCAGCGCCGGGACACACGAGAACTACGAGCAGTACTTC
TRBV14	TRBJ2-1	TRBD2	-	CASSQAWAGARNEQFF	TGTGCCAGCAGCCAAGCTTGGGCGGGAGCACGGAATGAGCAGTTCTTC
TRBV18	TRBJ2-7	-	-	CASSPGQLFYEQYF	TGTGCCAGCTCACCAGGGCAACTCTTCTACGAGCAGTACTTC
TRBV29-1	TRBJ2-5	-	-	CSVGHRLQETQYF	TGCAGCGTTGGGCACAGGCTACAAGAGACCCAGTACTTC
TRBV6-5	TRBJ1-5	-	few	CASSYGGSQPQHF	TGTGCCAGCAGTTACGGGGGGAGTCAGCCCCAGCATTTT
TRBV21-1	TRBJ2-3	-	-	CASSFCRLAGEADTQYF	TGTGCCAGCAGCTTTTGTCGGCTAGCGGGAGAGGCAGATACGCAGTATTTT
TRBV10-1	TRBJ2-1	-	once	CASSEGRVNNEQFF	TGCGCCAGCAGTGAGGGTAGGGTAAACAATGAGCAGTTCTTC
TRBV5-1	TRBJ2-5	-	-	CASSLGEAQTQYF	TGCGCCAGCAGCTTGGGAGAGGCTCAGACCCAGTACTTC
TRBV5-6	TRBJ2-7	-	-	CASSLDRQSSYEQYF	TGTGCCAGCAGCTTGGACCGGCAGTCTAGCTACGAGCAGTACTTC
TRBV5-5	TRBJ1-5	-	-	CASSLEGAPGNQPQHF	TGTGCCAGCAGCTTGGAAGGGGCGCCGGGCAATCAGCCCCAGCATTTT
TRBV5-6	TRBJ1-2	TRBD1	-	CASSYTGGNGYTF	TGTGCCAGCAGCTATACAGGGGGCAATGGCTACACCTTC
TRBV6-5	TRBJ2-1	-	-	CASGLPPGQQFF	TGTGCCAGCGGCCTACCCCCTGGACAGCAGTTCTTC
TRBV9	TRBJ2-7	TRBD1	-	CASSATGGIYEQYF	TGTGCCAGCAGCGCGACAGGGGGGATCTACGAGCAGTACTTC
TRBV6-5	TRBJ1-1	TRBD1	-	CASSQGDPTNTEAFF	TGTGCCAGCAGTCAGGGGGACCCTACGAACACTGAAGCTTTCTTT
TRBV28	TRBJ1-1	TRBD1	-	CASSLETGGAGNTEAFF	TGTGCCAGCAGTTTGGAGACAGGGGGCGCGGGGAACACTGAAGCTTTCTTT
TRBV7-9	TRBJ1-2	-	few	CASSRGTDSYTF	TGTGCCAGCAGCAGGGGTACAGACAGCTACACCTTC
TRBV14	TRBJ2-1	TRBD1	-	CASSRDSSYNEQFF	TGTGCCAGCAGCCGGGACAGCTCCTACAATGAGCAGTTCTTC
TRBV2	TRBJ2-3	-	-	CASGRRTDTQYF	TGTGCCAGCGGGAGGCGCACAGATACGCAGTATTTT
TRBV7-9	TRBJ1-4	-	-	CASSLGTESFNEKLFF	TGTGCCAGCAGCTTAGGGACAGAAAGTTTTAATGAAAAACTGTTTTTT
TRBV5-4	TRBJ2-3	-	few	CASSRGGGGTEDTQYF	TGTGCCAGCAGCCGGGGCGGTGGGGGGACTGAAGATACGCAGTATTTT
TRBV11-2	TRBJ1-5	-	-	CASSLGRGGRQPQHF	TGTGCCAGCAGCTTAGGCCGGGGGGGGCGACAGCCCCAGCATTTT
TRBV29-1	TRBJ2-6	-	-	CSVVGGKGSGANVLTF	TGCAGCGTTGTTGGGGGTAAAGGCTCTGGGGCCAACGTCCTGACTTTC
TRBV30	TRBJ2-7	-	-	CAWSGGTGPYEQYF	TGTGCCTGGTCGGGAGGGACAGGGCCCTACGAGCAGTACTTC
TRBV7-8	TRBJ2-7	-	once	CASSPPGAGSYEQYF	TGTGCCAGCAGCCCCCCAGGCGCCGGGTCCTACGAGCAGTACTTC
TRBV6-5	TRBJ2-1	-	-	CASSYSSRNEQFF	TGTGCCAGCAGTTACTCGAGCCGGAATGAGCAGTTCTTC